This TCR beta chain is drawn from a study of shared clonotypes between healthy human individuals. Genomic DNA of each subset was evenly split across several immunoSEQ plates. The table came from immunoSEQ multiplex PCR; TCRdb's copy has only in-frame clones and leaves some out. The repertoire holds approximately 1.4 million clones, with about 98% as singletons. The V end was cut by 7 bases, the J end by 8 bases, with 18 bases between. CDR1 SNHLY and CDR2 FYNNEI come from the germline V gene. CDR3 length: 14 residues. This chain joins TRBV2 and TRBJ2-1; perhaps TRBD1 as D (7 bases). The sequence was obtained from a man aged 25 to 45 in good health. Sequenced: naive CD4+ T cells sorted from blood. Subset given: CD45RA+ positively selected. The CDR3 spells CASTSTRGRHEQFF. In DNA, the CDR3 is TGTGCCAGCACGAGCACCAGGGGGAGGCATGAGCAGTTCTTC.